The clone carrying this T cell receptor beta chain was seen at least ten times. A sample-barcoded 5' primer and a J-beta primer mix were used in a second PCR of about 7 to 12 cycles. Each cDNA molecule was tagged by a template-switch adaptor with 12 random nucleotides. The yield of each sample was at least 2.5 million CDR3-containing paired-end reads. MiXCR was run by TCRdb on the 5' RACE reads, yielding one entry per CDR3 protein. Of 630,000 or so distinct CDR3 sequences listed, around 32% are singletons. This CDR3 is 12 amino acids long. Germline V gene sequence: CDR1 LGHNT, CDR2 FRNRAP. The germline V and J ends were trimmed by 5 bases and 4 bases, with 7 bases remaining between them. The data stem from a study of blood T cells in healthy people across ages.

The sample taken for sequencing was blood. The receptor comes from a woman aged 80 or over in good health. The genes are TRBV12-5 and TRBJ2-3; D is unresolved. The CDR3 DNA sequence: TGTGCTAGTGGTCCGCAGGCAGATACGCAGTATTTT. It specifies CASGPQADTQYF.